The 17 T cell receptor beta chains below all came from one sample that was sequenced in a study of identifying expanded T cells in peripheral blood. Only in-frame clones appear in the TCRdb table, and some are missing; sequencing was by immunoSEQ multiplex PCR. This sample has approximately 100,000 clones, with about 90% found just once. The sequencing input was blood. These receptors were taken from a person between 18 and 75 years old in good health.

The V gene is TRBV21-1, the J gene TRBJ1-2. TRBV21-1 counts as a pseudogene. The CDR3 is made up of 14 amino acids. The CDR3 protein is CASSIVRRFCGYTF. In DNA, the CDR3 is TGTGCCAGCAGCATTGTCAGGAGATTCTGTGGCTACACCTTC.

The genes are TRBV6-5 and TRBJ2-6; D ambiguous. The V gene's germline CDR1 is MNHEY and CDR2 SVGAGI. The V gene lost 6 bases and the J gene lost 0 bases, with 6 bases spanning the gap. The CDR3 spans 14 residues. The CDR3 coding sequence is TGTGCCAGCAGAGGGTTCTCTGGGGCCAACGTCCTGACTTTC. As protein: CASRGFSGANVLTF.

This chain joins TRBV4-1 and TRBJ1-2; D perhaps matches TRBD1 (5 bases). Trimming left V 2 bases short and J 8 bases short, with 18 bases between. CDR3 length: 15 amino acids. Germline-derived CDR1 and CDR2 are MGHRA and YSYEKL. CDR3 residues: CASSQTMTELWGYTF. Here the CDR3 DNA reads TGCGCCAGCAGCCAAACAATGACAGAGCTATGGGGCTACACCTTC.

The J gene is TRBJ1-2, the V gene TRBV2; D is perhaps TRBD1 (5 bases). In germline, CDR1 is SNHLY, CDR2 FYNNEI. This CDR3 is built from 14 residues. Trimming cost V 7 bases and J 8 bases, with 20 bases left between them. Here the CDR3 reads CASNGGGVLGGYTF. CDR3 sequence (DNA): TGTGCCAGCAACGGGGGGGGAGTACTCGGCGGCTACACCTTC.

The chain employs TRBV7-3 and TRBJ2-1; D is uncertain. CDR3 length: 13 residues. Per the germline V gene, CDR1 is SGHTA and CDR2 is FQGTGA. The V gene lost 4 bases and the J gene lost 8 bases, with 12 bases spanning the gap. CDR3 sequence (DNA): TGTGCCAGCAGCTCCTCATTTGACGATGAGCAGTTCTTC. It yields the protein CASSSSFDDEQFF.

The V call is TRBV25-1, the J call TRBJ1-2; D is uncertain. The CDR3 sequence is 14 residues long. V lost 4 bases to trimming and J lost 6 bases, with 15 bases between them. Germline V CDR1 and CDR2: MGHDK, SYGVNS. The CDR3 bases are TGTGCCAGCAGTGGTGTCGGGGTTTACAATGGCTACACCTTC. It yields the protein CASSGVGVYNGYTF.

The CDR3 coding sequence is TGTGCCAGCAGCCAAGAACTAGCGGCCACCTACGAGCAGTACTTC. Protein product: CASSQELAATYEQYF. The chain couples TRBV4-2 to TRBJ2-7; 8 bases fit TRBD2. The CDR3 is made up of 15 amino acids. Germline CDR1 reads LGHNA; CDR2 reads YNFKEQ. V shed 0 bases, J shed 2 bases, and the junction held 3 bases outside the gene matches.

The gene calls are TRBV14 and TRBJ2-7; D is undetermined. CDR3 length equals 11 residues. V was pared by 1 base and J by 3 bases, with 1 base between. Germline V gives CDR1 SGHDN, CDR2 FVKESK. The chain's CDR3 is CASSQVYEQYF. The CDR3 DNA reads TGTGCCAGCAGCCAAGTCTACGAGCAGTACTTC.

This clone turned up a few times. In DNA, the CDR3 is TGTGCCAGCAGCTTAGCGTCCCCAGGGCTCTATGGCTACACCTTC. Residues: CASSLASPGLYGYTF. This chain uses TRBV11-2 with TRBJ1-2; TRBD1 might be the D (5 bases). V lost 1 base to trimming and J lost 4 bases, with 13 bases between them. In germline, CDR1 is SGHAT, CDR2 FQNNGV. The CDR3 covers 15 residues.

The CDR3 DNA sequence: TGTGCCAGCTCACCAGAATTCGCAGACACTGAAGCTTTCTTT. This encodes CASSPEFADTEAFF. The V gene is TRBV18, the J gene TRBJ1-1; D is undetermined. Germline lookup yields CDR1 KGHSH and CDR2 LQKENI. This CDR3 has 14 residues. The V end was cut by 2 bases, the J end by 3 bases, with 10 bases between.

This clone was recorded at least ten times. This chain uses TRBV6-4 with TRBJ2-1, with D possibly being TRBD1 (6 bases). The germline V gene has CDR1 MRHNA and CDR2 SNTAGT. Trimming took off 5 bases at V and 0 bases at J, with 14 bases between the two ends. The CDR3 loop spans 16 amino acids. CDR3 amino acids: CASSLQGSGSYNEQFF. DNA of the CDR3: TGTGCCAGCAGTTTACAGGGTTCGGGCTCCTACAATGAGCAGTTCTTC.

This clone has only one observation. This sequence joins TRBV9 and TRBJ2-1; 9 bases are a match to TRBD1. Germline V lookup: CDR1 SGDLS, CDR2 YYNGEE. The V and J ends lost 4 bases and 2 bases, in that order; junction bases with no gene match: 4. The CDR3 totals 15 residues. In nucleotides, the CDR3 is TGTGCCAGCAGCACCTGGACAGGGGCCTACAATGAGCAGTTCTTC. Amino acids: CASSTWTGAYNEQFF.

The chain has TRBV29-1 and TRBJ2-7, with 9 bases matching TRBD1. Germline CDR1 reads SQVTM; CDR2 reads ANQGSEA. The CDR3 contains 11 residues. After removal of 6 bases from V and 6 bases from J, the junction contained 3 bases not matched to a gene. The CDR3 loop is CSVLTGGEQYF. The CDR3, as DNA: TGCAGCGTATTGACAGGGGGCGAGCAGTACTTC.

The V call is TRBV6-1, the J call TRBJ2-3; 10 bases are a match to TRBD2. The V and J ends lost 4 bases and 5 bases, in that order; junction bases with no gene match: 9. CDR1 is MNHNS and CDR2 is SASEGT in the germline V gene. The CDR3 is 16 residues long. The CDR3 nucleotides are TGTGCCAGCAGTGTGAGAGCGGGAGGGGAGGGAGATACGCAGTATTTT. As protein: CASSVRAGGEGDTQYF.

This chain connects TRBV15 to TRBJ1-3, with 9 positions matching TRBD1. J gave up 1 base and V 0 bases, and 16 bases lay outside the gene matches. Germline V gene data show CDR1 as LNHNV and CDR2 as YYDKDF (reference sequence). The CDR3 covers 21 residues. The DNA of the CDR3 is TGTGCCACCAGCAGAGATGGGTTGGCCCCGGGACAGGGACTTTCTGGAAACACCATATATTTT. This gives the protein CATSRDGLAPGQGLSGNTIYF. The whole variable domain, filled in from reference TRBV15 and TRBJ1-3, reads DAMVIQNPRYQVTQFGKPVTLSCSQTLNHNVMYWYQQKSSQAPKLLFHYYDKDFNNEADTPDNFQSRRPNTSFCFLDIRSPGLGDTAMYLCATSRDGLAPGQGLSGNTIYFGEGSWLTVV.

The chain joins TRBV30 to TRBJ2-7; tentatively, D is TRBD2 (6 bases). The V end was cut by 3 bases, the J end by 0 bases, with 6 bases between. Germline values: CDR1 GTSNPN, CDR2 SVGIG (reference sequence). The CDR3 is made up of 12 amino acids. The DNA for the CDR3 is TGTGCCTGGAGGGGGGGCTCCTACGAGCAGTACTTC. Residues: CAWRGGSYEQYF.

The chain joins TRBV7-9 to TRBJ2-2; 9 nucleotides line up with TRBD2. CDR3 length: 18 amino acids. Germline V CDR1 and CDR2: SEHNR, FQNEAQ (reference sequence). Trimming cost V 4 bases and J 2 bases; bases outside gene matches: 11. The CDR3: CASSSRTSAGLNTGELFF. The CDR3 DNA sequence: TGTGCCAGCAGCTCCAGGACTAGCGCTGGTCTTAACACCGGGGAGCTGTTTTTT.